The 5 T cell receptor beta chains given below trace back to one sample, sequenced in a study of molecular identifiers for immune sequencing clone quantification. TCRdb reanalysed the PCR reads using MiXCR and keeps one entry per CDR3 protein. The sample lists hundreds of thousands of distinct CDR3 sequences; 20% were seen once. Sample: naive CD8+ T cells from blood, with Jurkat cell RNA spiked in. Sample subset: FACS-sorted CD8+CD4-CCR7+CD45RA+ naive T cells. Source of these receptors: a human donor in good health. Some libraries in this study had Jurkat cell RNA spiked in.

With regard to this clonotype: This may stem from a read error, because a much larger clone lies one nucleotide away. Given the absence of the conserved phenylalanine or tryptophan at the CDR3 end, a read error is likely. The CDR3 nucleotides are TGTGCCAGCACCTATGGGGGGAGGGCAGCCTACGAGCAGTACTCC. Translation: CASTYGGRAAYEQYS. V gene TRBV5-6 combines with J gene TRBJ2-7; TRBD2 matches at 7 bases. V was pared by 6 bases and J by 2 bases, with 11 bases of the junction left unmatched. Germline loops: CDR1 SGHDT, CDR2 YYEEEE. The length of the CDR3 is 15 residues.

In the case of this clonotype: A much larger clone is a single base away; this may be a read error. The V and J genes are TRBV27 and TRBJ1-6; D is uncertain. Germline V gives CDR1 MNHEY, CDR2 SMNVEV (reference sequence). The CDR3 length is 14 residues. The CDR3 here is CAGSSNDYNSPLHF. As DNA, the CDR3 is TGTGCCGGCAGTTCCAACGACTATAATTCACCCCTCCACTTT.

This clonotype was seen at least ten times. The rearrangement uses TRBV12-3 or TRBV12-4 and TRBJ2-7, with a tentative D call TRBD2 (6 bases). CDR3 size: 14 residues. V was trimmed by 6 bases and J by 3 bases, leaving 15 bases between them. CDR3 loop: CASSDWRGIYEQYF. In nucleotides, the CDR3 is TGTGCCAGCAGCGACTGGCGGGGAATCTACGAGCAGTACTTC.

This clonotype was found many times. The chain carries TRBV10-3 and TRBJ2-7; D ambiguous. V was cut by 2 bases and J by 4 bases, with 12 bases left in between. Germline CDR1 ENHRY, CDR2 SYGVKD. This CDR3 has 14 amino acids. The CDR3 DNA follows: TGTGCCATCAGTGAGCTAGGTCTCTTTTACGAGCAGTACTTC. Protein product: CAISELGLFYEQYF.

With regard to this clonotype: One base away lies a much larger clone, so this may be a sequencing read error. The rearrangement links TRBV19 to TRBJ2-7; D is unresolved. V was cut by 5 bases and J by 5 bases, with 13 bases left in between. The CDR3 covers 13 residues. CDR1 is LNHDA and CDR2 is SQIVND in the germline V gene (reference sequence). CDR3 bases: TGTGCCAGTAGTCGAACTGGTTTCAACGAGCAGTACTTC. Amino acids: CASSRTGFNEQYF.